One sample yielded the 2 T cell receptor beta chains listed below, sequenced in a study of blood T cell repertoires in COVID-19. Generated by immunoSEQ multiplex PCR, the TCRdb table keeps only in-frame clones and is missing some. This sample has roughly 400,000 clones, with 88% found just once. Material for sequencing was PBMCs or T cells enriched from blood (not recorded which). Source of these receptors: a woman aged 40 to 50 with acute COVID-19.

This sequence joins TRBV5-1 and TRBJ1-3, with 7 bases aligning to TRBD1. The CDR3 runs 15 residues. After removal of 4 bases from V and 4 bases from J, the junction contained 8 bases not matched to a gene. Germline-derived CDR1 and CDR2 are SGHRS and YFSETQ. The CDR3 bases are TGCGCCAGCAGCCCTATGACAGGGCCAGGAAACACCATATATTTT. This gives the protein CASSPMTGPGNTIYF.

V usage is TRBV5-1 and J usage is TRBJ2-7; D gene uncertain. The CDR3 consists of 14 residues. V was cut by 4 bases and J by 2 bases, with 13 bases left in between. Germline V gene sequence: CDR1 SGHRS, CDR2 YFSETQ. The DNA of the CDR3 is TGCGCCAGCAGCATGGACCTAGTTCCCTACGAGCAGTACTTC. It yields the protein CASSMDLVPYEQYF.